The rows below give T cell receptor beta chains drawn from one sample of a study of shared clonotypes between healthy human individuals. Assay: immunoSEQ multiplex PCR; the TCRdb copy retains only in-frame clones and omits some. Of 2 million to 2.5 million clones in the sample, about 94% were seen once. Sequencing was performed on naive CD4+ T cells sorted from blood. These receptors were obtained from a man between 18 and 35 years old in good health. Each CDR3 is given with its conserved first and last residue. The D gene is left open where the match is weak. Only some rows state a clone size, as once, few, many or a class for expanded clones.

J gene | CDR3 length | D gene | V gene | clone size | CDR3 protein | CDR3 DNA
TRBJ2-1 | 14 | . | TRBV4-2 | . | CASSQESIYNEQFF | TGTGCCAGCAGCCAAGAGTCGATCTACAATGAGCAGTTCTTC
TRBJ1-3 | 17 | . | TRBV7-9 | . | CASSPGPGSSSGNTIYF | TGTGCCAGCAGCCCCGGGCCGGGGAGCTCTTCTGGAAACACCATATATTTT
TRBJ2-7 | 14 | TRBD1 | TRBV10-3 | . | CAIGQGPPPYEQYF | TGTGCCATAGGACAGGGTCCGCCGCCCTACGAGCAGTACTTC
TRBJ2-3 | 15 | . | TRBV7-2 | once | CASSLAGRHTDTQYF | TGTGCCAGCAGCTTAGCGGGACGCCACACAGATACGCAGTATTTT
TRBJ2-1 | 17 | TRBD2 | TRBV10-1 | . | CASSESGGRAGWDEQFF | TGCGCCAGCAGTGAGTCGGGCGGGAGGGCCGGTTGGGATGAGCAGTTCTTC
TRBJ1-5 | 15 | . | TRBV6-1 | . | CASRQGEGSNQPQHF | TGTGCCAGCAGACAGGGAGAGGGAAGCAATCAGCCCCAGCATTTT
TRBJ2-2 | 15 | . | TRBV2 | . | CASSVEGPSTGELFF | TGTGCCAGCAGTGTGGAGGGACCGAGCACCGGGGAGCTGTTTTTT
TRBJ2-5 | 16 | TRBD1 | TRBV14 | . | CASSLLGQEDKETQYF | TGTGCCAGCAGCCTCCTAGGACAGGAGGACAAAGAGACCCAGTACTTC
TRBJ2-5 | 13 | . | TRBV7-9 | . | CASSLGPGETQYF | TGTGCCAGCAGCCTTGGTCCGGGGGAGACCCAGTACTTC
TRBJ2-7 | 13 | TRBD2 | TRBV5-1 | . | CASSPRGVREQYF | TGCGCCAGCAGCCCCCGGGGGGTGCGGGAGCAGTACTTC
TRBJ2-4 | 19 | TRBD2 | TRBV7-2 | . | CASSLATLLAGGPKNIQYF | TGTGCCAGCAGCTTAGCTACCTTACTAGCGGGAGGGCCCAAAAACATTCAGTACTTC
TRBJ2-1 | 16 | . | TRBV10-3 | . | CAISPPGLRGYNEQFF | TGTGCCATCAGTCCGCCGGGACTCCGGGGCTACAATGAGCAGTTCTTC
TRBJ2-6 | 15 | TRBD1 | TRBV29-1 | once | CSVEDRGPGANVLTF | TGCAGCGTTGAAGACAGGGGGCCTGGGGCCAACGTCCTGACTTTC
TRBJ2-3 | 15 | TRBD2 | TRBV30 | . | CAWSALAGRTDTQYF | TGTGCCTGGAGTGCACTAGCGGGCCGCACAGATACGCAGTATTTT
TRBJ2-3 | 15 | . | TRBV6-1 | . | CASSEGDIGTDTQYF | TGTGCCAGCAGTGAAGGTGACATTGGCACAGATACGCAGTATTTT
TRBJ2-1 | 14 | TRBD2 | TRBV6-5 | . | CASSSPSGSSEQFF | TGTGCCAGCAGTTCGCCTAGCGGCTCCTCTGAGCAGTTCTTC
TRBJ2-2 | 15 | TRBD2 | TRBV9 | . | CASRASGVNTGELFF | TGTGCCAGCAGGGCTAGCGGGGTGAACACCGGGGAGCTGTTTTTT
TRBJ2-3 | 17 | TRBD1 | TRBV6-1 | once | CASSEVGWQGVGDTQYF | TGTGCCAGCAGTGAAGTAGGATGGCAGGGGGTAGGAGATACGCAGTATTTT
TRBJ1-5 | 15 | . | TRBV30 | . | CAWSGALGGNQPQHF | TGTGCCTGGAGTGGGGCCTTAGGTGGCAATCAGCCCCAGCATTTT
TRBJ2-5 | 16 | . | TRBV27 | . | CASSQRTPGGQETQYF | TGTGCCAGCAGTCAGAGGACCCCGGGTGGCCAAGAGACCCAGTACTTC
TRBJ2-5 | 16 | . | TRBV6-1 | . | CASSESSGNPWETQYF | TGTGCCAGCAGTGAAAGTTCGGGGAATCCTTGGGAGACCCAGTACTTC
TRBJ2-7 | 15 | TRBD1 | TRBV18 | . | CASSAGQGWALEQYF | TGTGCCAGCTCAGCGGGACAGGGGTGGGCTCTCGAGCAGTACTTC
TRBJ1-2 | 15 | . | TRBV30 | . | CAWSAAPRGHYGYTF | TGTGCCTGGAGTGCCGCACCTCGGGGCCACTATGGCTACACCTTC
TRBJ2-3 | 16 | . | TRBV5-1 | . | CASSLTVSQSTDTQYF | TGCGCCAGCAGCTTGACGGTCAGCCAGAGCACAGATACGCAGTATTTT
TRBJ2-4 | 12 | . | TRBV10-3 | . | CAISEGKNIQYF | TGTGCCATCAGTGAGGGCAAAAACATTCAGTACTTC
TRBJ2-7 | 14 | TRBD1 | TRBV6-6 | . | CASSYWGQGDEQYF | TGTGCCAGCAGTTACTGGGGACAGGGGGATGAGCAGTACTTC
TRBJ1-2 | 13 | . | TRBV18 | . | CASSPQGRNGYTF | TGTGCCAGCTCACCGCAGGGGAGGAATGGCTACACCTTC
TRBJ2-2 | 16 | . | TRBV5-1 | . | CASSSQGIANTGELFF | TGCGCCAGCAGCTCGCAGGGGATCGCGAACACCGGGGAGCTGTTTTTT
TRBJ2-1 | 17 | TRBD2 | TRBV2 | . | CASRSGLAGGSYNEQFF | TGTGCCAGCAGATCGGGACTAGCGGGAGGCTCCTACAATGAGCAGTTCTTC
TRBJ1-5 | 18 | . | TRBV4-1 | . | CASSQYRGGAYSNQPQHF | TGCGCCAGCAGCCAATACCGAGGTGGGGCCTATAGCAATCAGCCCCAGCATTTT
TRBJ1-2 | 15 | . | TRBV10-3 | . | CAISESMAGNYGYTF | TGTGCCATCAGTGAGTCGATGGCAGGGAACTATGGCTACACCTTC
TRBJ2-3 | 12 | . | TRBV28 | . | CASSSHGDTQYF | TGTGCCAGCAGTTCCCACGGGGATACGCAGTATTTT
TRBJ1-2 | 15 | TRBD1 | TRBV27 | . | CASTGTGYTNYGYTF | TGTGCCAGCACCGGGACAGGATACACTAACTATGGCTACACCTTC
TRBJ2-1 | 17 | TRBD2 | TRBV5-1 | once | CASSLPRLAGGPYEQFF | TGCGCCAGCAGCTTGCCCCGACTAGCGGGAGGGCCATATGAGCAGTTCTTC
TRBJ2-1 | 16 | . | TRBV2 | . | CASSDSLGAAYNEQFF | TGTGCCAGCAGTGATTCATTGGGGGCCGCCTACAATGAGCAGTTCTTC
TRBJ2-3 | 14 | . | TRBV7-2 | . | CASSLGQFTDTQYF | TGTGCCAGCAGCTTAGGGCAGTTCACAGATACGCAGTATTTT
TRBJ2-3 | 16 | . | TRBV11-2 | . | CASSLGTYPSTDTQYF | TGTGCCAGCAGCTTGGGGACTTACCCTAGCACAGATACGCAGTATTTT
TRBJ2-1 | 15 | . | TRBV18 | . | CASSPAAYSYNEQFF | TGTGCCAGCTCACCGGCCGCCTACTCCTACAATGAGCAGTTCTTC
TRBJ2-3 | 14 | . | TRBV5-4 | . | CASSLGQRTDTQYF | TGTGCCAGCAGCTTAGGTCAGCGCACAGATACGCAGTATTTT
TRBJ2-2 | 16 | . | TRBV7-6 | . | CASSLSPAGNTGELFF | TGTGCCAGCAGCTTAAGCCCCGCAGGAAACACCGGGGAGCTGTTTTTT
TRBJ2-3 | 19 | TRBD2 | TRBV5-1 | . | CASSLASGTSGRAGDTQYF | TGCGCCAGCAGCTTGGCCTCCGGGACTAGCGGGAGGGCCGGAGATACGCAGTATTTT
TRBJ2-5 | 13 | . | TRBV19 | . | CASSIQGTETQYF | TGTGCCAGTAGTATCCAGGGTACAGAGACCCAGTACTTC
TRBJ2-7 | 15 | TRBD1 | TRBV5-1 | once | CASSPWTGGGYEQYF | TGCGCCAGCAGCCCGTGGACAGGGGGAGGGTACGAGCAGTACTTC
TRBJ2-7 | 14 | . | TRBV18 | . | CASSPVVTAYEQYF | TGTGCCAGCTCACCAGTCGTGACCGCCTACGAGCAGTACTTC
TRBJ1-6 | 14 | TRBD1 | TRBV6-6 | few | CASSGTGSGSPLHF | TGTGCCAGCAGTGGGACAGGTAGTGGTTCACCCCTCCACTTT
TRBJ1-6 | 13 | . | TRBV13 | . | CASSSREFSPLHF | TGTGCCAGCAGCTCTAGGGAGTTTTCACCCCTCCACTTT